The rows below give T cell receptor beta chains drawn from one sample of a study of CD8+ T cells in alopecia areata. Generated by immunoSEQ multiplex PCR, the TCRdb table keeps only in-frame clones and is missing some. The sample contains fewer than 250,000 clones, approximately 40% of which appear only once. This specimen was CD4+ T cells sorted from blood, taken at approximately week 37, from a patient treated with tofacitinib. These receptors all stem from a human donor with alopecia areata. Both conserved end residues are part of each CDR3. A D gene is named only where the DNA matches it firmly. Size is omitted from some rows. Given values are once, few, many or a class for expanded clones.

TGCAGCGTTAGGCTGACGGGACAGGGTACCCTCCCCGGGGAGCTGTTTTTT | CSVRLTGQGTLPGELFF | TRBD1 | TRBJ2-2 | few | TRBV29-1
TGCAGTGCTACCCGAGAGGGGCCCCAGCATTTT | CSATREGPQHF | - | TRBJ1-5 | few | TRBV20-1
TGTGCCAGCAGCTCCGGCGGGGGCCCTTACTTC | CASSSGGGPYF | - | TRBJ2-7 | few | TRBV11-2
TGCAGCGTTGATCGCAGCGGCACCGGGGAGCTGTTTTTT | CSVDRSGTGELFF | - | TRBJ2-2 | few | TRBV29-1
TGTGCCAGCTCACCAGGCGGGAGGGCCAATGAGCAGTTCTTC | CASSPGGRANEQFF | TRBD2 | TRBJ2-1 | few | TRBV18
TGTGCCAGCAGCAGACGGACAGGGGCGACGGACGAGCAGTACTTC | CASSRRTGATDEQYF | TRBD1 | TRBJ2-7 | - | TRBV5-6
TGTGCCAGCATGAGCAGCGGGAGGGGGCAAGAGACCCAGTACTTC | CASMSSGRGQETQYF | TRBD2 | TRBJ2-5 | few | TRBV28
TGTGCCATCAGTGAGGGGGGTAGACAAGAGACCCAGTACTTC | CAISEGGRQETQYF | - | TRBJ2-5 | - | TRBV10-3
TGTGCCTGGAGTGGGGCTAACTTAATCGGGGCATTAAGTATGAACACTGAAGCTTTCTTT | CAWSGANLIGALSMNTEAFF | - | TRBJ1-1 | - | TRBV30
TGCGCCAGCAGCCACTACAGGGCCGAGACCCAGTACTTC | CASSHYRAETQYF | - | TRBJ2-5 | once | TRBV4-1
TGTGCCACCAGAGTGGGACTAGCGGAGACGTACCAAGAGACCCAGTACTTC | CATRVGLAETYQETQYF | TRBD2 | TRBJ2-5 | few | TRBV15
TGTGCCAGCAGCCGCCCCCCCGGTGGAGGCCCACGGCCATTGAACACCGGGGAGCTGTTTTTT | CASSRPPGGGPRPLNTGELFF | - | TRBJ2-2 | - | TRBV28
TGCAGCGTTGAAGAGGGGGCCGCTTACTACACCTTC | CSVEEGAAYYTF | - | TRBJ1-2 | few | TRBV29-1
TGTGCCAGCTCACCGGTACCGGGGGCCTATGGAAACATTCAGTACTTC | CASSPVPGAYGNIQYF | - | TRBJ2-4 | - | TRBV18
TGCGCCAGCAGCTCCCAACGCGGGAGGATAGAGACCCAGTACTTC | CASSSQRGRIETQYF | TRBD2 | TRBJ2-5 | - | TRBV5-1
TGCGCCAGCAGCTTTTTAACTTCGGGTCCCTCGACCGAGCAGTACTTC | CASSFLTSGPSTEQYF | - | TRBJ2-7 | - | TRBV5-1
TGTGCCTGTGACCCCCCTAGCGCTGAAGCTTTCTTT | CACDPPSAEAFF | - | TRBJ1-1 | - | TRBV30
TGTGCCAGCAGCTCGACTAGCGGGAGACTCTACGAGCAGTACTTC | CASSSTSGRLYEQYF | TRBD2 | TRBJ2-7 | - | TRBV11-2